This T cell receptor beta chain was captured in a study of blood T cell repertoires in COVID-19. Study in general: T cells, B-cell-depleted T cells, or PBMCs provided the cDNA or gDNA that served as material.

The V gene end was trimmed by 2 bases and the J gene end by 3 bases; junction bases not matched to a gene: 3. The CDR3 totals 15 residues. CDR1 is MNHEY and CDR2 is SVGEGT in the germline V gene. The repertoire was sequenced with immunoSEQ multiplex PCR; TCRdb's copy has only in-frame clones and lacks some. The table records 150,000 to 200,000 clones, 65% to 85% of them present only once. The TCR was taken from a woman aged 80 or older with active or convalescent COVID-19. This rearrangement joins TRBV6-2 or TRBV6-3 to TRBJ2-1, with 8 bases identical to TRBD1. Sequencing was done on a sample of peripheral blood. The CDR3: CASSYGRGHYNEQFF. The CDR3 DNA reads TGTGCCAGCAGTTACGGCAGGGGGCACTACAATGAGCAGTTCTTC.